What follows are 13 T cell receptor beta chains derived from one specimen sequenced in a study of control samples from healthy donors and cancer patients. Clones were read by immunoSEQ multiplex PCR, and TCRdb kept only the in-frame ones, dropping some. Among roughly 450,000 clones listed, approximately 92% were seen once. The specimen was PBMCs. The receptors were gathered from a middle-aged man with head and neck cancer.

The rearrangement uses TRBV12-3 or TRBV12-4 and TRBJ1-1, with a weak D call TRBD1 (6 bases). The V end was cut by 3 bases, the J end by 5 bases, with 10 bases between. This CDR3 contains 13 residues. CDR3 protein: CASSFQGQTEAFF. Here the CDR3 DNA reads TGTGCCAGCAGTTTTCAGGGACAAACTGAAGCTTTCTTT.

The rearrangement links TRBV6-5 to TRBJ2-5; D not resolved. Germline CDR1 MNHEY, CDR2 SVGAGI. The CDR3 consists of 15 residues. V dropped 7 bases and J dropped 4 bases, with 19 bases sitting between them. The CDR3 DNA is TGTGCCAGCACCCTAGTTGGAGTCAGTCCAGAGACCCAGTACTTC. Translated, it gives CASTLVGVSPETQYF.

The chain couples TRBV2 to TRBJ1-5, with D unclear. V was trimmed by 2 bases and J by 2 bases, leaving 4 bases between them. This CDR3 contains 13 residues. In germline, CDR1 is SNHLY, CDR2 FYNNEI. In DNA form, the CDR3 reads TGTGCCAGCAGTGAAAGTCGCAATCAGCCCCAGCATTTT. As protein: CASSESRNQPQHF. The variable domain in full, completed from reference TRBV2 and TRBJ1-5, reads EPEVTQTPSHQVTQMGQEVILRCVPISNHLYFYWYRQILGQKVEFLVSFYNNEISEKSEIFDDQFSVERPDGSNFTLKIRSTKLEDSAMYFCASSESRNQPQHFGDGTRLSIL.

The CDR3 bases are TGCAGTGCCATTCTTGGTGAGCAGTTCTTC. It encodes CSAILGEQFF. The chain carries TRBV20-1 and TRBJ2-1; no firm D call. The germline V and J ends were trimmed by 6 bases and 9 bases, with 9 bases remaining between them. From germline, CDR1 is DFQATT and CDR2 SNEGSKA (reference sequence). CDR3 length: 10 residues.

This chain joins TRBV14 and TRBJ2-1; D not certain. The CDR3 is 12 amino acids. V was trimmed by 3 bases and J by 7 bases, leaving 7 bases between them. CDR1 and CDR2 (germline): SGHDN, FVKESK. This CDR3 is CASSQNRNEQFF. CDR3 in DNA: TGTGCCAGCAGCCAGAACCGTAATGAGCAGTTCTTC.

This clone was counted only a few times. V and J are TRBV7-2 and TRBJ2-6, with 7 nucleotides matching TRBD1. J gave up 0 bases and V 6 bases, and 5 bases lay outside the gene matches. From germline, CDR1 is SGHTA and CDR2 FQGNSA. The CDR3 contains 16 residues. CDR3 in DNA: TGTGCCAGCAGGGGGACAGCACTCTCTGGGGCCAACGTCCTGACTTTC. Translating gives CASRGTALSGANVLTF.

This clone was seen once. This chain joins TRBV11-2 and TRBJ1-5; TRBD1 might be the D (5 bases). Trimming took off 0 bases at V and 3 bases at J, with 9 bases between the two ends. CDR1 is SGHAT, CDR2 FQNNGV, per germline. This CDR3 has 15 residues. In DNA form, the CDR3 reads TGTGCCAGCAGCTTAGATCGGGGGTCCAATCAGCCCCAGCATTTT. Encoded protein: CASSLDRGSNQPQHF.

The rearrangement links TRBV29-1 to TRBJ2-1; TRBD2 matches 13 bases. The CDR3 is made up of 14 amino acids. CDR1 is SQVTM and CDR2 is ANQGSEA in the germline V gene. The V and J ends lost 7 bases and 6 bases, in that order; junction bases with no gene match: 6. Here the CDR3 reads CSDLRTSGSNEQFF. Here the CDR3 DNA reads TGCAGCGATCTTCGGACTAGCGGGAGCAATGAGCAGTTCTTC.

The genes are TRBV28 and TRBJ1-4, with TRBD1 as a possible D gene (6 bases). Trimming cost V 3 bases and J 3 bases, with 11 bases left between them. The germline gives CDR1 MDHEN, CDR2 SYDVKM. The length of the CDR3 is 15 residues. The CDR3 DNA reads TGTGCCAGCAGTTTCCTAGGGGGGCCTAATGAAAAACTGTTTTTT. It is translated as CASSFLGGPNEKLFF.

The chain recombines TRBV25-1 with TRBJ2-7; TRBD1 or TRBD2 may be the D gene (5 bases each). Trimming took off 6 bases at V and 4 bases at J, with 19 bases between the two ends. The CDR3 length is 15 residues. Germline V gene sequence: CDR1 MGHDK, CDR2 SYGVNS. The CDR3 spells CASRSPGPDMYEQYF. In nucleotides, the CDR3 is TGTGCCAGCAGGTCCCCGGGACCCGATATGTACGAGCAGTACTTC.

The chain uses TRBV7-2 and TRBJ1-2; maybe TRBD1 (6 bases). The V end was cut by 5 bases, the J end by 0 bases, with 10 bases between. This CDR3 spans 14 amino acids. Germline V gives CDR1 SGHTA, CDR2 FQGNSA. The CDR3 coding sequence is TGTGCCAGCAGCCCCGGGACAACTAACTATGGCTACACCTTC. It yields the protein CASSPGTTNYGYTF.

The chain is built from TRBV3-1 (or the pseudogene TRBV3-2) and TRBJ2-1; the D is unclear. CDR3 length: 17 residues. The V end lost 2 bases, the J end lost 3 bases, and 17 bases lay between the germline ends. The germline gives CDR1 LGHDT, CDR2 YNNKEL (reference sequence). CDR3: CASSQRELRYYYNEQFF. The CDR3 DNA reads TGTGCCAGCAGCCAAAGAGAGTTGAGGTACTACTACAATGAGCAGTTCTTC.

This rearrangement joins TRBV6-6 to TRBJ2-1; 10 bases map to TRBD2. Per the germline V gene, CDR1 is MNHNY and CDR2 is SVGAGI (reference sequence). With V trimmed by 7 bases and J by 5 bases, 11 bases remained unmatched. CDR3 size: 16 residues. The CDR3 bases are TGTGCCAGCACTCCCCCCGCTAGCGGGAGCGACAATGAGCAGTTCTTC. Translation: CASTPPASGSDNEQFF.